The following is a TCR beta chain sequence with its context. The protocol was immunoSEQ multiplex PCR, while the TCRdb copy is restricted to in-frame clones and leaves out a portion. The sample includes 150,000 to 200,000 clones, about 80% of them seen just once. Which cohort a participant joined came from the clinical history participants gave. The data stem from a study of blood T cell repertoires in COVID-19. The V and J ends lost 2 bases and 4 bases respectively, with 9 bases between them. This CDR3 contains 15 residues. Germline lookup yields CDR1 SNHLY and CDR2 FYNNEI. Sequencing input: PBMCs or T cells enriched from blood (not recorded which). The chain couples TRBV2 to TRBJ2-6, with a weak D call TRBD1 (5 bases). This receptor was taken from a woman in her sixties or seventies who had recovered from COVID-19. CDR3 DNA sequence: TGTGCCAGCAGTGAACTAGGGGCCGGGGCCAACGTCCTGACTTTC. This encodes CASSELGAGANVLTF.